This T cell receptor (beta chain) was documented in a study of cytomegalovirus exposure and HLA in healthy donors. The study, taken as a whole, reports: Associated with cytomegalovirus, according to the listing, were 150 to 200 TCR beta chains. Most subjects' HLA-A and HLA-B alleles were reportedly predicted from TCR beta sequences. Owing to their indistinguishability, certain V segments, notably TRBV6-2 and TRBV6-3, were excluded.

The PCR contained 60 Vbeta and 13 Jbeta primers. This table comes from immunoSEQ multiplex PCR, and its TCRdb copy is limited to in-frame clones, with some not included. The sample records around 120,000 clones, around 81% being singletons. There are 13 residues in the CDR3. Per germline, CDR1 GTSNPN and CDR2 SVGIG (reference sequence). Trimming cost V 5 bases and J 2 bases, with 13 bases left between them. Regarding this clone: Its specificity is not known.

The sequencing sample was made of PBMCs. The source of this sequence is a woman aged 25 to 39 in good health and CMV-seronegative. The chain joins TRBV30 to TRBJ2-7, with D maybe TRBD1 (5 bases). This CDR3 reads CAWSRERPYEQYF. Here the CDR3 DNA reads TGTGCCTGGTCCAGGGAACGCCCCTACGAGCAGTACTTC.